This T cell receptor (beta chain) was documented in a study of PD-1 blockade in classical Hodgkin lymphoma. This sample's time point: newly diagnosed, previously untreated cHL patient sample. Using magnetic negative selection, the CD4+ T cells were separated out of thawed PBMCs. Assay used: immunoSEQ multiplex PCR; TCRdb lists only in-frame clones, some missing. The table records about 20,000 clones, approximately 80% of them present only once. Trimming removed 5 bases from V and 0 bases from J; junction bases left unmatched: 9. The CDR3 consists of 18 residues. Per germline, CDR1 SGHVS and CDR2 FNYEAQ. General study points: Reports indicated that newly diagnosed patients had lower baseline TCR diversity than healthy donors did.

Regarding this clone: No antigen is known for it.

The chain has TRBV7-6 and TRBJ2-2, with 10 bases matching TRBD2. This clonotype was sampled from a human donor with classical Hodgkin lymphoma. The sequencing sample was made of CD4+ T cells from blood. DNA for the CDR3: TGTGCCAGCAGCCGGGGGGTAGCGGGAGGCCCGAACACCGGGGAGCTGTTTTTT. It encodes CASSRGVAGGPNTGELFF. Filled out from reference TRBV7-6 and TRBJ2-2, the complete variable domain reads GAGVSQSPRYKVTKRGQDVALRCDPISGHVSLYWYRQALGQGPEFLTYFNYEAQQDKSGLPNDRFSAERPEGSISTLTIQRTEQRDSAMYRCASSRGVAGGPNTGELFFGEGSRLTVL.